This TCR beta chain was retrieved from a study of blood T cell repertoires in COVID-19. Here immunoSEQ multiplex PCR was the method, and the copy in TCRdb shows in-frame clones only, minus some. The data show around 160,000 clones, 78% seen once. In its sample, this clone was seen a few times. Germline V gene lookup returns CDR1 PRHDT and CDR2 FYEKMQ (reference sequence). Unmatched junction bases numbered 13, after V lost 1 base and J lost 5 bases. CDR3 length: 18 amino acids. Sequencing was performed on peripheral blood. This sequence was found in a woman at least 80 years old with acute or convalescent COVID-19. V gene TRBV13 combines with J gene TRBJ2-5; 10 bases agree with TRBD1. The CDR3 nucleotides are TGTGCCAGCAGCTTAGCCCCAGACAGGGGGCGACTAGCGGAGACCCAGTACTTC. Protein product: CASSLAPDRGRLAETQYF. Full variable domain (rest looked up from reference TRBV13 and TRBJ2-5): AAGVIQSPRHLIKEKRETATLKCYPIPRHDTVYWYQQGPGQDPQFLISFYEKMQSDKGSIPDRFSAQQFSDYHSELNMSSLELGDSALYFCASSLAPDRGRLAETQYFGPGTRLLVL.